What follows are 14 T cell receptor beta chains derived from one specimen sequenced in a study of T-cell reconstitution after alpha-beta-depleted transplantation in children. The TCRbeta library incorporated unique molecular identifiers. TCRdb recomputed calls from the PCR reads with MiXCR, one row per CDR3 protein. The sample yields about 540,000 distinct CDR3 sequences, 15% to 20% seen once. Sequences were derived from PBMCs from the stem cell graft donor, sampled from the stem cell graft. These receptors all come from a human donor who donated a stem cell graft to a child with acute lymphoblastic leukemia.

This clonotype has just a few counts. CDR3 sequence reads: CSVLGQTGVYEQYF. The CDR3 DNA reads TGCAGCGTACTCGGACAGACGGGCGTTTACGAGCAGTACTTC. The chain combines TRBV29-1 with TRBJ2-7, with D tentatively TRBD1 (6 bases). With 6 bases removed from V and 4 bases from J, the gap between germline ends came to 19 bases. Germline V gene data show CDR1 as SQVTM and CDR2 as ANQGSEA. The CDR3 spans 14 residues.

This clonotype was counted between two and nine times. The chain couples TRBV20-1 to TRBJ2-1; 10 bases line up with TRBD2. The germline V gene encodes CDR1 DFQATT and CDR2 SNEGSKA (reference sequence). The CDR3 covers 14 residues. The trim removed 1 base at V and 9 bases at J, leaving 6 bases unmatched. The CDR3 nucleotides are TGCAGTGCTAGAGTAGCGGGAGGAAGGGGTGAGCAGTTCTTC. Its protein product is CSARVAGGRGEQFF.

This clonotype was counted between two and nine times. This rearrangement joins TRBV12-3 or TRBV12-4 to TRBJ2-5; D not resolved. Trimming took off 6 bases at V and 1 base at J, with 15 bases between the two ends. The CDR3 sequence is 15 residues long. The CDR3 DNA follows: TGTGCCAGCAGCAACCCCGACTGGGGCCAAGAGACCCAGTACTTC. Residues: CASSNPDWGQETQYF.

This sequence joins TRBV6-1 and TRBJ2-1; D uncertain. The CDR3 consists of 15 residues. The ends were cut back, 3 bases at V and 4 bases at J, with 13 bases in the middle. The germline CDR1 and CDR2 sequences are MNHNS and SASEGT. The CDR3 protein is CASSEGYEAYNEQFF. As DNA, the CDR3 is TGTGCCAGCAGTGAGGGGTACGAGGCTTACAATGAGCAGTTCTTC.

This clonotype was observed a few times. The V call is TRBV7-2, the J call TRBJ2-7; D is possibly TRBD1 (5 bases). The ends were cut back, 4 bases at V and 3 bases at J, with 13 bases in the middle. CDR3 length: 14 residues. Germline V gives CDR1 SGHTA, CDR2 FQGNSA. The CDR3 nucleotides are TGTGCCAGCAGCTGGGGTGAGCAGGGCTACGAGCAGTACTTC. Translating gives CASSWGEQGYEQYF.

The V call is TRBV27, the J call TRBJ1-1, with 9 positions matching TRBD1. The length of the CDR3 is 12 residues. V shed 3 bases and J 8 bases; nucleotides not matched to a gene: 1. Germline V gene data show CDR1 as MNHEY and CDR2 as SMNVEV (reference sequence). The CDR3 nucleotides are TGTGCCAGCAGTTTGACAGGGGGGGAAGCTTTCTTT. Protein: CASSLTGGEAFF.

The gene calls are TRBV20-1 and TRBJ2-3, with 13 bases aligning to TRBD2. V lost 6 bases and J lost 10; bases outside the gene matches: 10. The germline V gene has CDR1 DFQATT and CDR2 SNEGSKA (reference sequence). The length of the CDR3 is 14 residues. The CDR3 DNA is TGCAGTGCCCCACGCGGACTAGCGGGAGTTCCGCAGTATTTT. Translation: CSAPRGLAGVPQYF.

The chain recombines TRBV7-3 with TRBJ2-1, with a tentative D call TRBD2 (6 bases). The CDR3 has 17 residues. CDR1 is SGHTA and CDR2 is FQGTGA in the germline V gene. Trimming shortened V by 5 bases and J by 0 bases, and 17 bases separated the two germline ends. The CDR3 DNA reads TGTGCCAGCAGCCCGGCAGCGGGCCCGAGCTCCTACAATGAGCAGTTCTTC. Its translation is CASSPAAGPSSYNEQFF.

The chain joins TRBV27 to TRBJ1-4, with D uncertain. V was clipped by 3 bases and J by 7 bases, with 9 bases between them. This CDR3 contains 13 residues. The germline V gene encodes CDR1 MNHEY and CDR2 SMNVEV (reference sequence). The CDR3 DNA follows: TGTGCCAGCAGTTTCGGGTTTTCTGAAAAACTGTTTTTT. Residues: CASSFGFSEKLFF.

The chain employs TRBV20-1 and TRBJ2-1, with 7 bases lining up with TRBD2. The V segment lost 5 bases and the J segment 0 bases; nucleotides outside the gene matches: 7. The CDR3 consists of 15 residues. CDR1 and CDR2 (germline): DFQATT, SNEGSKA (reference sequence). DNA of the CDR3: TGCAGTGCTCCGGCTAGCGGTTACTCCTACAATGAGCAGTTCTTC. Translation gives CSAPASGYSYNEQFF.

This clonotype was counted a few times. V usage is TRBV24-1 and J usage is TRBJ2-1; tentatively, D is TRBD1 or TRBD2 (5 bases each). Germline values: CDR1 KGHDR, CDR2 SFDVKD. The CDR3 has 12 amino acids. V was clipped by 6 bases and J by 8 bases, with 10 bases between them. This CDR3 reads CATSPGGYEQFF. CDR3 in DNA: TGTGCCACCAGTCCTGGGGGATATGAGCAGTTCTTC.

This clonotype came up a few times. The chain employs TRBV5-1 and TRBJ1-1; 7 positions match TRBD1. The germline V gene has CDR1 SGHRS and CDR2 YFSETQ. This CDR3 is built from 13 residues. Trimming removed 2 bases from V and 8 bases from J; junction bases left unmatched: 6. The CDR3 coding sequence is TGCGCCAGCAGCTTCTTGGGACAGACAGAAGCTTTCTTT. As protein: CASSFLGQTEAFF.

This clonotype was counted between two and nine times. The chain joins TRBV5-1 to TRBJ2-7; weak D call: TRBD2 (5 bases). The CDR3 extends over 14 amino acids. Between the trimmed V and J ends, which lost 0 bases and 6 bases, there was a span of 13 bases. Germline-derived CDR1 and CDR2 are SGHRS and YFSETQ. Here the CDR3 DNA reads TGCGCCAGCAGCTTGGCCGGACTCCCTCTCGAGCAGTACTTC. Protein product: CASSLAGLPLEQYF.

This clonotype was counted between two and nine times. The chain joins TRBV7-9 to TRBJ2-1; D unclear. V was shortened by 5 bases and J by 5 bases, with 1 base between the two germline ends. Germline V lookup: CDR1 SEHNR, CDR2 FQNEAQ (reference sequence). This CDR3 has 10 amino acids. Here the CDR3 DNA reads TGTGCCAGCAGCGACAATGAGCAGTTCTTC. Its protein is CASSDNEQFF. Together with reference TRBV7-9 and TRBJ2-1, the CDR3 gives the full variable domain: DTGVSQNPRHKITKRGQNVTFRCDPISEHNRLYWYRQTLGQGPEFLTYFQNEAQLEKSRLLSDRFSAERPKGSFSTLEIQRTEQGDSAMYLCASSDNEQFFGPGTRLTVL.